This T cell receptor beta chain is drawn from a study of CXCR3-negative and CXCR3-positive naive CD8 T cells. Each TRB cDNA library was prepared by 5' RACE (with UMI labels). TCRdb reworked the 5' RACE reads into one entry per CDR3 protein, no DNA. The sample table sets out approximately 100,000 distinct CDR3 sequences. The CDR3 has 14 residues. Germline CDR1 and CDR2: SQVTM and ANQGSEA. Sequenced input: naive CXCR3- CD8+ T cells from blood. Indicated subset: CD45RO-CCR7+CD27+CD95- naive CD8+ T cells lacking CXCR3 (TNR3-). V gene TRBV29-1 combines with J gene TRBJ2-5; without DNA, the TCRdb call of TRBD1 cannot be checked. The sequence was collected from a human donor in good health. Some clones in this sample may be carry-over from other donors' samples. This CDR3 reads CSVDSDSHQETQYF.